A selection of T cell receptor beta chains follows, all from one sample in a study of blood T cell repertoires in COVID-19. Repertoires were generated with immunoSEQ multiplex PCR, while TCRdb's copy carries only in-frame clones and drops some. This sample has some 170,000 clones, with 85% to 95% found just once. The sample comprised peripheral blood. These receptors were taken from an older woman with COVID-19, enrolled during active disease. Each CDR3 is given with its conserved first and last residue. The D gene is left open where the match is weak. Only part of the rows carry a size: once, few, many, or a class if the clone is expanded.

TRBD1 once TRBJ2-3 TRBV7-9 TGTGCCAGCAGCTGGACAGGGAGCACAGATACGCAGTATTTT CASSWTGSTDTQYF
NA NA TRBJ2-1 TRBV7-8 TGTGCCAGCAGCTTAGGGGGAGACGGGACCTACAATGAGCAGTTCTTC CASSLGGDGTYNEQFF
TRBD1 NA TRBJ1-2 TRBV5-4 TGTGCCAGCAGCTTGGTTCAGGGGGCAGTCTATGGCTACACCTTC CASSLVQGAVYGYTF
NA once TRBJ2-5 TRBV5-6 TGTGCCAGCAGCGCGGGGCTCGGCGGGTGGCAAGAGACCCAGTACTTC CASSAGLGGWQETQYF
NA NA TRBJ2-4 TRBV5-1 TGCGCCAGCGCCCCAACAGGTTGGAAAAACATTCAGTACTTC CASAPTGWKNIQYF
NA NA TRBJ1-4 TRBV19 TGTGCCAGTAGTGCCCCCGGGTTTAATGAAAAACTGTTTTTT CASSAPGFNEKLFF
NA NA TRBJ1-1 TRBV6-6 TGTGCCAGCAGCCTCGGACAGAACACTGAAGCTTTCTTT CASSLGQNTEAFF
NA NA TRBJ1-1 TRBV30 TGTGCCTGGAGGGGGACTTGGGGCCTCCGGGGAACTGAAGCTTTCTTT CAWRGTWGLRGTEAFF
NA NA TRBJ1-4 TRBV4-3 TGCGCCAGCAGCCAAGGGGGGCCTGGCTTTAGTAATGAAAAACTGTTTTTT CASSQGGPGFSNEKLFF
TRBD1 NA TRBJ2-3 TRBV2 TGTGCCAGCAGTACTCGACAGGGGTTCTATTCAGGGGATACGCAGTATTTT CASSTRQGFYSGDTQYF
NA NA TRBJ1-4 TRBV10-3 TGTGCCATAGGGGCAGGGGAGAACGAAAAACTGTTTTTT CAIGAGENEKLFF
NA once TRBJ2-1 TRBV18 TGTGCCAGCTCACCACAGTCGGGAGATTCCTACAATGAGCAGTTCTTC CASSPQSGDSYNEQFF
TRBD1 NA TRBJ2-2 TRBV5-1 TGCGCCAGCAGCCTCGGACAGGGATACACCGGGGAGCTGTTTTTT CASSLGQGYTGELFF
TRBD2 NA TRBJ2-1 TRBV7-8 TGTGCCAGCAGCCACATAGCGGGGGGGCCGTACAATGAGCAGTTCTTC CASSHIAGGPYNEQFF
NA NA TRBJ2-3 TRBV5-4 TGTGCCAGCAGCTTCGGGACACCTCGCACAGATACGCAGTATTTT CASSFGTPRTDTQYF
NA NA TRBJ1-4 TRBV4-3 TGCGCCAGCAGCCAAGAACCCGACAGGCCAGTCGAAAAACTGTTTTTT CASSQEPDRPVEKLFF
TRBD1 NA TRBJ1-1 TRBV7-2 TGTGCCAGCAGCTTAGTGTCGGGACAGGTGAACACTGAAGCTTTCTTT CASSLVSGQVNTEAFF
NA NA TRBJ1-5 TRBV16 TGTGCCAGCAGCCCCAATCGGGGGGGCAATCAGCCCCAGCATTTT CASSPNRGGNQPQHF
NA NA TRBJ1-6 TRBV5-1 TGCGCCAGCAGCTTGGACAGGCTGCTCAATAATTCACCCCTCCACTTT CASSLDRLLNNSPLHF
NA NA TRBJ2-2 TRBV5-6 TGTGCCAGCAGCCTTGGGGGACTTGCAGGGGAGCTGTTTTTT CASSLGGLAGELFF
TRBD1 NA TRBJ1-4 TRBV6-2/TRBV6-3 TGTGCCAGCAGACCTCGGACAGGGAGGCGCGAAAAACTGTTTTTT CASRPRTGRREKLFF
NA NA TRBJ1-5 TRBV7-2 TGTGCCAGCAGCCAGGTCCTCTGGAATCAGCCCCAGCATTTT CASSQVLWNQPQHF
TRBD1 NA TRBJ2-1 TRBV6-6 TGTGCCAGCAGCATAACAGGGGAAGGTATCAATGAGCAGTTCTTC CASSITGEGINEQFF
TRBD1 NA TRBJ1-5 TRBV6-1 TGTGCCAGCAGTGAGGCCGGGACAGCTAATCAGCCCCAGCATTTT CASSEAGTANQPQHF
NA NA TRBJ1-2 TRBV3-1/TRBV3-2 TGTGCCAGCAGCCAAACGCCCCCAGTGTCCGGCTACACCTTC CASSQTPPVSGYTF
NA NA TRBJ1-2 TRBV9 TGTGCCAGCAGCGTAGAGGCAACGCCAGGGTTTGGCTACACCTTC CASSVEATPGFGYTF
NA NA TRBJ1-2 TRBV2 TGTGCCAGCAGCCCGACAGGAAATAACTATGGCTACACCTTC CASSPTGNNYGYTF
NA once TRBJ2-2 TRBV3-1/TRBV3-2 TGTGCCAGCAGCCAAGGTGCTAGCAGCACCGGGGAGCTGTTTTTT CASSQGASSTGELFF
NA NA TRBJ2-7 TRBV5-4 TGTGCCAGCAGCACGGGGGTCGGCAGGCCGGCCTACGAGCAGTACTTC CASSTGVGRPAYEQYF
NA NA TRBJ2-2 TRBV21-1 TGTGCCAGCAGCAAAGACCTCCCGGCAGGGGGAGACACCGGGGAGCTGTTTTTT CASSKDLPAGGDTGELFF
TRBD2 NA TRBJ2-1 TRBV3-1/TRBV3-2 TGTGCCAGCAGCCCTGGACTAGCGGGGGCCTCCGCCTACAATGAGCAGTTCTTC CASSPGLAGASAYNEQFF
NA NA TRBJ1-3 TRBV4-2 TGTGCCAGCAGCCAAGATGAGCCCTCGGGGGGAAACACCATATATTTT CASSQDEPSGGNTIYF
TRBD1 few TRBJ1-4 TRBV7-9 TGTGCCAGCAGCGACCGGACAGGGTACGATGAAAAACTGTTTTTT CASSDRTGYDEKLFF
TRBD1 few TRBJ1-1 TRBV5-1 TGCGCCAGCAGCTCGACAGGGGGCTTGAACACTGAAGCTTTCTTT CASSSTGGLNTEAFF
TRBD1 NA TRBJ1-5 TRBV6-6 TGTGCCAGCAGCGAGCCCTCGACAGGGAATCAGCCCCAGCATTTT CASSEPSTGNQPQHF
NA NA TRBJ1-6 TRBV4-1 TGCGCCAGCAGCCAAGAAGTTATCCGTTCGGGGAATTCACCCCTCCACTTT CASSQEVIRSGNSPLHF
TRBD2 NA TRBJ2-3 TRBV14 TGTGCCAGCAGCGCATCTAGCGGGGGACACTACCGAATCACAGATACGCAGTATTTT CASSASSGGHYRITDTQYF
NA NA TRBJ2-5 TRBV6-2/TRBV6-3 TGTGCCAGCAGTACCCCGGACAGCTCGTACCAAGAGACCCAGTACTTC CASSTPDSSYQETQYF
TRBD2 NA TRBJ2-1 TRBV9 TGTGCCAGCAGCTCTAGCGGGAGCTCCTACAATGAGCAGTTCTTC CASSSSGSSYNEQFF
TRBD1 NA TRBJ2-5 TRBV7-7 TGTGCTAGCAGCCGTACCGGGACAGGGATCCAAGAGACCCAGTACTTC CASSRTGTGIQETQYF
TRBD2 NA TRBJ2-1 TRBV7-3 TGTGCCAGCAGCTTAACGTTAGCGGGGGGTGAGCAGTTCTTC CASSLTLAGGEQFF
TRBD1 NA TRBJ1-1 TRBV27 TGTGCCAGCAGTCCAATGCAGGGGGTCTCTGAAGCTTTCTTT CASSPMQGVSEAFF
NA NA TRBJ1-4 TRBV6-5 TGTGCCAGCAGTTCTACAGCTGCGGGGGGAGAAAAACTGTTTTTT CASSSTAAGGEKLFF
NA NA TRBJ1-4 TRBV3-1/TRBV3-2 TGTGCCAGCAGCCAAGTTACAGGGTATAATGAAAAACTGTTTTTT CASSQVTGYNEKLFF
NA NA TRBJ1-5 TRBV25-1 TGTGCCAGCAGTCAGCAGGGGAGAAATCAGCCCCAGCATTTT CASSQQGRNQPQHF
NA NA TRBJ1-2 TRBV2 TGTGCCAGCAGTGTACAGGTGGCAGGTCTCTATGGCTACACCTTC CASSVQVAGLYGYTF
TRBD1 NA TRBJ1-3 TRBV10-3 TGTGCCATCGCTGCGACAGGGCGGGACACCATATATTTT CAIAATGRDTIYF
TRBD2 NA TRBJ2-2 TRBV7-2 TGTGCCAGCAGCTCTTATGGACTAGTGCACGGGGAGCTGTTTTTT CASSSYGLVHGELFF
NA NA TRBJ1-1 TRBV5-4 TGTGCCAGCAGCTTGGTAGGAGTGAGGGCTGAAGCTTTCTTT CASSLVGVRAEAFF
NA NA TRBJ1-3 TRBV4-2 TGTGCCAGCAGCCAAGATCCAGGGTCCGGAAACACCATATATTTT CASSQDPGSGNTIYF
NA few TRBJ1-3 TRBV9 TGTGCCAGCAGCGTAGCTGCGGGTGCTGGAAACACCATATATTTT CASSVAAGAGNTIYF
NA few TRBJ1-2 TRBV11-2 TGTGCCAGCAGCCCGACACTGCCGGATCTTAACTATGGCTACACCTTC CASSPTLPDLNYGYTF
NA NA TRBJ2-1 TRBV11-3 TGTGCCAGCAGCCCACGGGGACTGTCCTACAATGAGCAGTTCTTC CASSPRGLSYNEQFF
NA once TRBJ2-5 TRBV15 TGTGCCACCAGCAGAGGGGCAGGGCGAGGAGAGACCCAGTACTTC CATSRGAGRGETQYF